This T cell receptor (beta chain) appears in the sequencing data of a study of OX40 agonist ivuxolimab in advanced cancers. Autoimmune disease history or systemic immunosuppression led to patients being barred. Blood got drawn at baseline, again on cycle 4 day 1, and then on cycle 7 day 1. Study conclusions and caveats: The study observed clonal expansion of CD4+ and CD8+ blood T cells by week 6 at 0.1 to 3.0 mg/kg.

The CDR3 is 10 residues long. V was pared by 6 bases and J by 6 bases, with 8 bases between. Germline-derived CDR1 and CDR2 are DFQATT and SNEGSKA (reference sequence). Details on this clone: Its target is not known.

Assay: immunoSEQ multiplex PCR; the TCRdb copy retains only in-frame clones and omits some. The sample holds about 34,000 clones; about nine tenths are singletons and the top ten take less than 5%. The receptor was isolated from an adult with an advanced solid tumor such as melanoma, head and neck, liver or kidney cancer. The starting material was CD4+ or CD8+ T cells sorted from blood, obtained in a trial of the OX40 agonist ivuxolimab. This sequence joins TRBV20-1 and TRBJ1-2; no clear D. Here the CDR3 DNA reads TGCAGTGCCCCGCATAATGGCTACACCTTC. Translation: CSAPHNGYTF.